A selection of T cell receptor beta chains follows, all from one sample in a study of blood T cell repertoires in COVID-19. Repertoires were generated with immunoSEQ multiplex PCR, while TCRdb's copy carries only in-frame clones and drops some. This repertoire shows around 220,000 clones, 75% to 90% found once; its top ten account for roughly 4.9%. The sequencing sample was made of peripheral blood. The receptors shown here come from a human donor in a cohort sampled during active COVID-19. The conserved cysteine and the conserved F or W are not part of the CDR3 here.

CDR3aa | v_gene
ASSVTGEPGLAGEEQF | TRBV9
ASSLSGRGTGELF | TRBV5-4
ASSEKREASYEQY | TRBV2
ASSQDESILEQF | TRBV3-1/TRBV3-2
ASTLRGRTEAF | TRBV28
ASSLQGGTEAF | TRBV7-9
ASSPGGGYEQY | TRBV18
ASSPPGRATDTQY | TRBV18
ASSPSIGQGAYYGYT | TRBV18
ASSYPEFEQY | TRBV6-6